The 15 T cell receptor beta chains listed next were all sequenced from one sample in a study of Ad26.COV2.S vaccination and SARS-CoV-2 variants. The treatment denotes: roughly 19 received Ad26.COV2.S at low or high dose, single or two shots; five or six received placebo; per-sample allocation not given. Collection of the samples took place on day 63 after the first injection of vaccine or placebo. Clones were read by immunoSEQ multiplex PCR, and TCRdb kept only the in-frame ones, dropping some. This repertoire shows roughly 320,000 clones, 86% found once; its top ten account for 1.9%. Sequencing used peripheral blood, obtained in a trial of Ad26.COV2.S vaccine versus placebo. The source of these receptors is a person between 18 and 59 years old who received the Ad26.COV2.S COVID-19 vaccine or a placebo.

This clone has a single count. V and J are TRBV25-1 and TRBJ1-4, with D uncertain. Germline V gives CDR1 MGHDK, CDR2 SYGVNS. V lost 5 bases and J lost 12, with 22 bases in between. The CDR3 spans 15 residues. This CDR3 is CASSPPTGEAEELFF. The CDR3 DNA is TGTGCCAGCAGTCCCCCCACGGGAGAAGCCGAGGAACTGTTTTTT.

The rearrangement links TRBV6-5 to TRBJ1-1; D not resolved. The germline CDR1 and CDR2 sequences are MNHEY and SVGAGI. The CDR3 sequence is 12 residues long. Trimming took off 7 bases at V and 1 base at J, with 7 bases between the two ends. CDR3 protein: CASNVGNTEAFF. The DNA for the CDR3 is TGTGCCAGCAACGTAGGGAACACTGAAGCTTTCTTT.

The V gene is TRBV6-6, the J gene TRBJ2-1, with TRBD2 identical over 8 bases. Trimming at V came to 8 bases and at J to 6 bases, leaving 15 bases not matched to a gene. There are 16 residues in the CDR3. Per the germline V gene, CDR1 is MNHNY and CDR2 is SVGAGI (reference sequence). The CDR3 reads CASLGLGTRGSNEQFF. In DNA, the CDR3 is TGTGCCAGCCTGGGGTTGGGGACTAGGGGGTCCAATGAGCAGTTCTTC.

This clone showed up just a few times. The sample holds other DNA sequences that translate to the same CDR3. The chain carries TRBV6-5 and TRBJ1-1; 8 bases align to TRBD1. Trimming cost V 6 bases and J 1 base; bases outside gene matches: 4. The germline V gene encodes CDR1 MNHEY and CDR2 SVGAGI. This CDR3 contains 14 residues. CDR3 protein: CASRRTGTNTEAFF. The CDR3 coding sequence is TGTGCCAGCAGGCGGACAGGGACGAACACTGAAGCTTTCTTT.

The chain is built from TRBV11-2 and TRBJ1-2; D may be TRBD1 (5 bases). Trimming removed 4 bases from V and 7 bases from J, with 16 bases in between. From germline, CDR1 is SGHAT and CDR2 FQNNGV. The CDR3 covers 14 residues. CDR3 in amino acids: CASSSTGARIGYTF. The DNA of the CDR3 is TGTGCCAGCAGCTCAACCGGGGCTCGTATTGGCTACACCTTC.

This clone has only one observation. This chain joins TRBV7-2 and TRBJ2-7, with 9 bases lining up with TRBD1. Germline values: CDR1 SGHTA, CDR2 FQGNSA. The CDR3 sequence is 14 residues long. Trimming removed 5 bases from V and 2 bases from J; junction bases left unmatched: 4. The CDR3 nucleotides are TGTGCCAGCAGCGTACAGGGGGCGGCCTACGAGCAGTACTTC. Its protein product is CASSVQGAAYEQYF.

The rearrangement joins TRBV5-1 to TRBJ1-1; maybe TRBD1 (5 bases). V gave up 4 bases and J gave up 4 bases, with 17 bases separating them. Germline-derived CDR1 and CDR2 are SGHRS and YFSETQ. The CDR3 runs 15 residues. CDR3 amino acids: CASSTRGHLSTEAFF. In DNA form, the CDR3 reads TGCGCCAGCAGCACGAGGGGCCACCTAAGCACTGAAGCTTTCTTT. Full variable domain (remainder filled in from reference TRBV5-1 and TRBJ1-1): KAGVTQTPRYLIKTRGQQVTLSCSPISGHRSVSWYQQTPGQGLQFLFEYFSETQRNKGNFPGRFSGRQFSNSRSEMNVSTLELGDSALYLCASSTRGHLSTEAFFGQGTRLTVV.

The genes are TRBV6-5 and TRBJ1-4, with unresolved D. Germline CDR1 MNHEY, CDR2 SVGAGI. The CDR3 has 14 amino acids. V lost 5 bases and J lost 8, with 15 bases in between. The CDR3 spells CASSPYLTGEKLFF. DNA of the CDR3: TGTGCCAGCAGTCCCTACCTGACGGGGGAAAAACTGTTTTTT.

J is TRBJ1-2 and V is TRBV11-3; 7 bases are a match to TRBD1. This CDR3 region has 15 residues. Germline CDR1 and CDR2: SGHNT and YENEEA. J lost 2 bases, V lost 5 bases, and 8 bases had no gene match. In nucleotides, the CDR3 is TGTGCCAGCAGCGCCACAGGGGTATTAAACTATGGCTACACCTTC. The encoded protein is CASSATGVLNYGYTF.

On this clone: Other nucleotide sequences from this sample produce the same CDR3. The CDR3 reads CASSRGSSYNEQFF. In nucleotides, the CDR3 is TGTGCCAGCAGCCGCGGGTCCTCCTACAATGAGCAGTTCTTC. The V gene is TRBV11-3, the J gene TRBJ2-1; a possible D gene is TRBD2 (5 bases). The CDR3 has 14 amino acids. Germline V CDR1 and CDR2: SGHNT, YENEEA. V was trimmed by 5 bases and J by 0 bases, leaving 8 bases between them.

This clone was seen a handful of times. V and J are TRBV6-2 or TRBV6-3 and TRBJ1-2, with D perhaps matching TRBD1 (6 bases). Germline CDR1 MNHEY, CDR2 SVGEGT. The CDR3 extends over 16 amino acids. V was clipped by 5 bases and J by 6 bases, with 22 bases between them. DNA for the CDR3: TGTGCCAGCAGTATCAATCGGTCAGGGGAAAGGAATGGCTACACCTTC. Translated: CASSINRSGERNGYTF.

The gene calls are TRBV5-1 and TRBJ2-7, with 12 bases that match TRBD2. Germline V gene data show CDR1 as SGHRS and CDR2 as YFSETQ. The trim removed 3 bases at V and 3 bases at J, leaving 7 bases unmatched. CDR3 size: 16 residues. The CDR3 reads CASSSTSGGKVYEQYF. CDR3 nucleotide sequence: TGCGCCAGCAGCTCGACTAGCGGGGGAAAAGTCTACGAGCAGTACTTC.

This clone was picked up a small number of times. This chain uses TRBV19 with TRBJ2-2; D could derive from TRBD1 or TRBD2 (5 bases each). CDR3 size: 15 residues. Deletions cut 5 bases from V and 4 bases from J, with 14 bases between. Germline V gene lookup returns CDR1 LNHDA and CDR2 SQIVND (reference sequence). The CDR3 coding sequence is TGTGCCAGTAGTGCGACCGGGACGGCCACCGGGGAGCTGTTTTTT. Its protein is CASSATGTATGELFF.

The rearrangement joins TRBV29-1 to TRBJ1-1; a possible D gene is TRBD1 (5 bases). Germline CDR1 reads SQVTM; CDR2 reads ANQGSEA. This CDR3 has 10 residues. V was pared by 6 bases and J by 10 bases, with 12 bases between. The CDR3 nucleotides read TGCAGCGTCGACCAGGGTACAGCTTTCTTT. This codes for CSVDQGTAFF.

This clone appeared a few times. This chain links TRBV4-1 with TRBJ1-2, with 10 positions matching TRBD1. The V and J ends lost 0 bases and 5 bases, in that order; junction bases with no gene match: 6. Germline loops: CDR1 MGHRA, CDR2 YSYEKL. The CDR3 loop spans 16 amino acids. The CDR3 DNA follows: TGCGCCAGCAGCCAAGATCTAGGGGACAGGGGTTATGGCTACACCTTC. It encodes CASSQDLGDRGYGYTF.